One sample yielded the 4 T cell receptor beta chains listed below, sequenced in a study of blood T cells in healthy people across ages. Primers used in a second PCR of about 7 to 12 cycles were a sample-barcoded 5' primer and a J-beta primer mix. MiXCR, run by TCRdb on the 5' RACE reads, gives a single entry per CDR3 protein. The sample yields 630,000 or so distinct CDR3 sequences, about 34% seen once. The sequenced material came from blood. Every receptor here comes from a woman older than 75 in good health.

This clonotype was seen many times. The chain has TRBV7-6 and TRBJ1-4; D unclear. This CDR3 has 17 residues. The germline gives CDR1 SGHVS, CDR2 FNYEAQ. Trimming pared 5 bases from V and 0 bases from J, leaving 16 bases between. The CDR3 DNA sequence: TGTGCCAGCAGCCCCCAAATTCCCGGAGCAACTAATGAAAAACTGTTTTTT. Translated: CASSPQIPGATNEKLFF.

Turning to this clonotype: This likely comes from a read error, as the CDR3 has no conserved phenylalanine or tryptophan at its end. The chain carries TRBV25-1 and TRBJ1-2; 10 bases match TRBD1. The V gene's germline CDR1 is MGHDK and CDR2 SYGVNS. The J segment lost 6 bases and the V segment lost 5 bases, leaving 3 bases of the junction unmatched. The CDR3 covers 13 residues. In DNA form, the CDR3 reads TGTGCCAGCAGTAGACAGGGGGCTGATGGCTACACCGTC. It is translated as CASSRQGADGYTV.

This clonotype showed up just a few times. The chain joins TRBV3-1 to TRBJ1-1, with D unresolved. The length of the CDR3 is 15 residues. Germline V gene data show CDR1 as LGHDT and CDR2 as YNNKEL (reference sequence). V was trimmed by 0 bases and J by 8 bases, leaving 16 bases between them. The CDR3 loop reads CASSQDGWKVQEAFF. The CDR3 DNA reads TGTGCCAGCAGCCAAGATGGTTGGAAAGTCCAGGAAGCTTTCTTT.

This clonotype came up many times. Sequence at one end of the junction differs from germline and may be a read error. V is TRBV9 and J is TRBJ2-6; D possibly corresponds to TRBD1 (5 bases). The germline V gene has CDR1 SGDLS and CDR2 YYNGEE. The CDR3 has 22 residues. CDR3 bases: TGTGCCAGCAGCGTAGCTAATCTGAGACAGACAACGTCCCCTCCTGGGGCCAACGTCCGGACTTTC. Its protein is CASSVANLRQTTSPPGANVRTF.